One T cell receptor beta chain is described in this entry. Germline V CDR1 and CDR2: SQVTM, ANQGSEA. J lost 3 bases, V lost 4 bases, and 6 bases had no gene match. This CDR3 comprises 13 residues. These data come from a study of T cell responses to AZD1222 COVID-19 vaccine. Libraries were prepared by immunoSEQ multiplex PCR; TCRdb keeps only in-frame clonotypes and omits some of them. The table includes under 8,500 clones, roughly 90% detected once. This clonotype originated in an adult who received the AZD1222 COVID-19 vaccine. The source was peripheral blood, collected 28 days after the second AZD1222 dose. J is TRBJ2-7 and V is TRBV29-1; 7 positions agree with TRBD1. CDR3 coding DNA: TGCAGCGTTGCAATGGGACAGAACTACGAGCAGTACTTC. Translating gives CSVAMGQNYEQYF.